The T cell receptor beta chain described here comes from a study of T cell repertoires in ileal Crohn's disease. Study-wide context: Median disease duration was 7.9 years; less than 45% smoked at surgery. At postoperative colonoscopy, neoterminal ileum biopsies were taken as M6.

Described time point: neoterminal ileum biopsy at postoperative endoscopy, about 6 months after surgery. The method was immunoSEQ multiplex PCR; TCRdb's version includes in-frame clones alone and lacks a portion of them. This table holds 5,000 or so clones, 65% to 85% found once. In the case of this clone: Its antigen is unknown.

Study results and caveats: High-frequency clones were more common in sorted CD8 than CD4 cells.

Trimming took off 6 bases at V and 4 bases at J, with 13 bases between the two ends. This CDR3 has 14 residues. CDR1 and CDR2 (germline): KGHSH, LQKENI. The sample comprised ileal tissue. The TCR was taken from an adult with Crohn's disease. The chain employs TRBV18 and TRBJ1-5; no firm D call. CDR3 in amino acids: CASSLYGGNQPQHF. The CDR3 DNA is TGTGCCAGCTCGCTCTACGGCGGGAATCAGCCCCAGCATTTT. Filled out from reference TRBV18 and TRBJ1-5, the complete variable domain reads NAGVMQNPRHLVRRRGQEARLRCSPMKGHSHVYWYRQLPEEGLKFMVYLQKENIIDESGMPKERFSAEFPKEGPSILRIQQVVRGDSAAYFCASSLYGGNQPQHFGDGTRLSIL.